This is a list of T cell receptor beta chains from one sample in a study of blood T cell repertoires in COVID-19. Sequencing was performed with immunoSEQ multiplex PCR; in TCRdb, only in-frame clones are kept and a portion is missing. The sample holds hundreds of thousands of clones; about 93% are singletons and the top ten take around 0.84%. The specimen sequenced was peripheral blood. The receptors shown here come from a man aged 55 to 70 with COVID-19, enrolled during active disease. Both conserved end residues are part of each CDR3. The D gene is left open where the match is weak. For some rows the clone size is stated as once, few or many, or as a class when expanded; others skip it.

abundance	v_gene	d_gene	j_gene	CDR3nt	CDR3aa
.	TRBV19	.	TRBJ1-4	TGTGCCACCCAACCGGGACTCCCAAATGAAAAACTGTTTTTT	CATQPGLPNEKLFF
few	TRBV10-2	TRBD1	TRBJ2-1	TGCGCCACAGCTTGGACAGGGCCCTACAATGAGCAGTTCTTC	CATAWTGPYNEQFF
.	TRBV9	.	TRBJ1-3	TGTGCCAGCAGCCCGATCTTAAACTCGGCTGGAAACACCATATATTTT	CASSPILNSAGNTIYF
.	TRBV5-4	TRBD1	TRBJ1-1	TGTGCCAGCAGCTTGGAACAGGGGGCCGGTGAAGCTTTCTTT	CASSLEQGAGEAFF
.	TRBV15	.	TRBJ2-1	TGTGCCACCAGCAGAGATAGGGGAACAGGTTCCAGCTCCTACAATGAGCAGTTCTTC	CATSRDRGTGSSSYNEQFF
.	TRBV6-5	TRBD1	TRBJ2-7	TGTGCCAGCAGTTACTCGACAGGGGGCTCCTACGAGCAGTACTTC	CASSYSTGGSYEQYF
.	TRBV4-3	.	TRBJ2-3	TGCGCCAGCAGCCAAGATGTCAGGGTCGCGCAGTATTTT	CASSQDVRVAQYF
.	TRBV19	.	TRBJ1-5	TGTGCCAGCCTAGACAGGCATAGCAATCAGCCCCAGCATTTT	CASLDRHSNQPQHF
.	TRBV4-1	.	TRBJ2-7	TGCGCCAGCAGCGGGACTGACTACGAGCAGTACTTC	CASSGTDYEQYF
.	TRBV7-2	TRBD1	TRBJ1-1	TGTGCCAGCAGGTTTGACAGGGGGCTTCATGGAGCTTTCTTT	CASRFDRGLHGAFF
.	TRBV7-2	.	TRBJ1-1	TGTGCCAGCAGTCGGCAGGGAAGGGGGTTCACTGAAGCTTTCTTT	CASSRQGRGFTEAFF
.	TRBV5-1	.	TRBJ2-7	TGCGCCAGCAGCTTAAATAGGCTAGACTTGGACTCCTCCTACGAGCAGTACTTC	CASSLNRLDLDSSYEQYF
.	TRBV24-1	.	TRBJ2-5	TGTGCCACCATTGAGGACCGAGGGTGTTTAGGAGAGACCCAGTACTTC	CATIEDRGCLGETQYF
.	TRBV10-3	.	TRBJ1-5	TGTGCCATCAGTGAGTCTGCGCTTAGCAATCAGCCCCAGCATTTT	CAISESALSNQPQHF
.	TRBV7-8	TRBD2	TRBJ2-1	TGTGCCAGCAGCCGGAGCGGGAGATTAGACAATGAGCAGTTCTTC	CASSRSGRLDNEQFF
.	TRBV10-3	TRBD2	TRBJ2-5	TGTGCCATCAGTGAGTCGAGGGAGGGGGAGACCCAGTACTTC	CAISESREGETQYF
once	TRBV4-3	.	TRBJ2-1	TGCGCCAGCAGCCGAGGGATCGGGACAACCGATGAGCAGTTCTTC	CASSRGIGTTDEQFF
.	TRBV19	TRBD1	TRBJ2-3	TGTGCCAGTGGCCGACAGGGTTGGAGCACAGATACGCAGTATTTT	CASGRQGWSTDTQYF
.	TRBV15	.	TRBJ1-2	TGTGCCACCAGCAGAGATCCCGGGGGAGGTGGCTACACCTTC	CATSRDPGGGGYTF
.	TRBV7-9	TRBD2	TRBJ2-7	TGTGCCAGCAGCTCCTCTCACCGACTAGCGGTAGGTGAGCAGTACTTC	CASSSSHRLAVGEQYF
.	TRBV7-8	TRBD2	TRBJ2-7	TGTGCCAGCAGCCTGACCGGGACTAGCGGGATAGGTTACGAGCAGTACTTC	CASSLTGTSGIGYEQYF
.	TRBV25-1	.	TRBJ1-3	TGTGCCACCCAATCCCACGGGGTCTCTGGAAACACCATATATTTT	CATQSHGVSGNTIYF
.	TRBV6-5	.	TRBJ2-7	TGTGCCAGCACCCAACTAGCAGTGCTGCACGAGCAGTACTTC	CASTQLAVLHEQYF
.	TRBV4-3	.	TRBJ1-6	TGCGCCAGCAGCCAAGAAGGGGGACGGGTCTCCTATAATTCACCCCTCCACTTT	CASSQEGGRVSYNSPLHF
.	TRBV30	TRBD1	TRBJ2-3	TGTGCCTGGAGTGTACAGGGGGCGCAGGGAGATACGCAGTATTTT	CAWSVQGAQGDTQYF
.	TRBV11-2	.	TRBJ1-5	TGTGCCAGCAGCTTAGGTACCCTCAGGAATCAGCCCCAGCATTTT	CASSLGTLRNQPQHF
.	TRBV5-4	.	TRBJ1-2	TGTGCCAGCAGCCCACGTGGGGGGAGAGGCTACACCTTC	CASSPRGGRGYTF
.	TRBV5-1	TRBD1	TRBJ2-3	TGCGCCAGCAGCTTAGGGGGACAGCAAGATACGCAGTATTTT	CASSLGGQQDTQYF
.	TRBV11-2	TRBD1	TRBJ2-2	TGTGCCAGCAGACGAATTACAGGGGGCGACGGGGAGCTGTTTTTT	CASRRITGGDGELFF
.	TRBV24-1	.	TRBJ2-3	TGTGCCACCAGGCCAGGCTACACAGATACGCAGTATTTT	CATRPGYTDTQYF
.	TRBV10-2	.	TRBJ1-1	TGCGCCAGCAGAGCCCGGGGGGTTGCGACTGAAGCTTTCTTT	CASRARGVATEAFF
.	TRBV5-1	TRBD1	TRBJ1-2	TGCGCCAGCAGAACAGACAGGGGGCCTAGCTATGGCTACACCTTC	CASRTDRGPSYGYTF
once	TRBV11-1	TRBD1	TRBJ1-2	TGTGCCAGCAGCTTCGGACAGGGGAGAGCTGGCTACACCTTC	CASSFGQGRAGYTF
.	TRBV2	TRBD1	TRBJ2-1	TGTGCCAGCCCGGGACAGGGAGTGGGTGAGCAGTTCTTC	CASPGQGVGEQFF
.	TRBV7-3	.	TRBJ2-3	TGTGCCAGCAGCTTTGACAGGGAGGCAGATACGCAGTATTTT	CASSFDREADTQYF
.	TRBV5-6	.	TRBJ1-6	TGTGCCAGCAGCTTATACCACAGGGAGAATTCACCCCTCCACTTT	CASSLYHRENSPLHF
.	TRBV5-1	.	TRBJ2-2	TGCGCCAGCAGCTTAGTCCAGGGCGCCGCGGCCGGGGAGCTGTTTTTT	CASSLVQGAAAGELFF
.	TRBV5-1	.	TRBJ1-1	TGCGCCAGCGCTCCTTTCCTCTCCGGGATCTCCTCCACTGAAGCTTTCTTT	CASAPFLSGISSTEAFF
.	TRBV3-1/TRBV3-2	.	TRBJ1-3	TGTGCCAGCAGCCAAGGAACAGGGCGTGGAAACACCATATATTTT	CASSQGTGRGNTIYF
.	TRBV7-9	TRBD1	TRBJ2-1	TGTGCCAGCAGCCCTAGGGACAGGGGGAATGAGCAGTTCTTC	CASSPRDRGNEQFF
.	TRBV10-3	TRBD2	TRBJ2-1	TGTGCCACGAGCGGGAAGGTCGTAGCGGGAGTGGATGAGCAGTTCTTC	CATSGKVVAGVDEQFF
.	TRBV5-6	.	TRBJ1-2	TGTGCCAGCAGCCTAAAGGGGAACTATGGCTACACCTTC	CASSLKGNYGYTF
.	TRBV5-4	TRBD2	TRBJ2-7	TGTGCCAGCAGCTTCTCGGGACTAGCCTACGAGCAGTACTTC	CASSFSGLAYEQYF
.	TRBV5-4	.	TRBJ1-1	TGTGCCAGCAGACCGGGGGGACACAAGAACACTGAAGCTTTCTTT	CASRPGGHKNTEAFF
.	TRBV5-1	TRBD2	TRBJ2-1	TGCGCCAGCAGCGGCGGGGGGGAATACAATGAGCAGTTCTTC	CASSGGGEYNEQFF
.	TRBV7-2	TRBD2	TRBJ2-2	TGTGCCAGCAGCTTAGGGCAGGCGGGAGCAACCGGGGAGCTGTTTTTT	CASSLGQAGATGELFF